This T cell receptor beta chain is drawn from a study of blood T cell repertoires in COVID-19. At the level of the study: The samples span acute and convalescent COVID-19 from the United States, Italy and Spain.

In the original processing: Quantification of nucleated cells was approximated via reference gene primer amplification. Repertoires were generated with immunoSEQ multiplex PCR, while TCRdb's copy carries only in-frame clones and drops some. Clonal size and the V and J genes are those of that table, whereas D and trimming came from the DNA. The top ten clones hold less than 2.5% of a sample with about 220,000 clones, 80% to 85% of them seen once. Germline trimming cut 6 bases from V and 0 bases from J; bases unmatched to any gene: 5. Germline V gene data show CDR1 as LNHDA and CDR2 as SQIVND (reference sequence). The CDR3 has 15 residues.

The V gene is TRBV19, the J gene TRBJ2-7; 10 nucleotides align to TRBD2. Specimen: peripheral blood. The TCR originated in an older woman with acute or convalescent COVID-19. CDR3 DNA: TGTGCCAGTAGACCAGCGGGGGGGTACTCCTACGAGCAGTACTTC. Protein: CASRPAGGYSYEQYF.